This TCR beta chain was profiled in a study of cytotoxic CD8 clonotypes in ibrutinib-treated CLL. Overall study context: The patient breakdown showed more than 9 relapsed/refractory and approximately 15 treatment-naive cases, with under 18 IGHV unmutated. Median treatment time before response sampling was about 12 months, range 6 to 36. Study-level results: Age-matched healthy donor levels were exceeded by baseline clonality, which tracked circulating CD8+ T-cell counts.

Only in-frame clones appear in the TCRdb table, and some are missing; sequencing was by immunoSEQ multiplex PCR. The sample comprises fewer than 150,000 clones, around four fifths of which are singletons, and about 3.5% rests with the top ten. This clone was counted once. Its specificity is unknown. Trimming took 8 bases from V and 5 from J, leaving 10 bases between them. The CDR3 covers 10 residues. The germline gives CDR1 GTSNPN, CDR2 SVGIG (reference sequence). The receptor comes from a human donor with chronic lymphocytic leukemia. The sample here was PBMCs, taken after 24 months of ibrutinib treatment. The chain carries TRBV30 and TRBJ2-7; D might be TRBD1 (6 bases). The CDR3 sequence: CALQGHEQYF. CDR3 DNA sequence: TGTGCCCTCCAGGGGCACGAGCAGTACTTC.